The clone carrying this T cell receptor beta chain was found a few times. Antigen unknown. This entry belongs to a study of beta chain features in type 1 diabetes. Turning to the study itself: The examined sorted cells totaled 107,917,701 across samples.

Trimming pared 0 bases from V and 0 bases from J, leaving 17 bases between. The germline V gene has CDR1 SGDLS and CDR2 YYNGEE. The CDR3 sequence is 18 residues long. As every portion of the isolated RNA was reverse transcribed, the sequencing read expressed TCRB transcripts. Produced via immunoSEQ multiplex PCR; TCRdb's table is partial and in-frame only. The sample holds around 600,000 clones, roughly an eighth seen once. Study results and caveats: VDJ junctions in type 1 diabetes patients carried more deletions and fewer insertions. Moderate yet significant TCRB CDR3 shortening was seen in Type 1 diabetes patients in all four CD4+ subsets.

The gene calls are TRBV9 and TRBJ2-3, with D unresolved. Sequencing was performed on naive CD4+ T cells from blood. The TCR originated in a man aged 30 to 45 with type 1 diabetes. The chain's CDR3 is CASSVGRLRVNSTDTQYF. The DNA for the CDR3 is TGTGCCAGCAGCGTAGGCCGTCTCCGGGTAAATAGCACAGATACGCAGTATTTT.